Following are 7 T cell receptor beta chains from one sample sequenced in a study of cytomegalovirus exposure and HLA in healthy donors. The PCR was carried out with 60 Vbeta primers and 13 Jbeta primers. The method was immunoSEQ multiplex PCR; TCRdb's version includes in-frame clones alone and lacks a portion of them. The profile covers 120,000 or so clones, with 10% appearing a single time and approximately 4.5% taken by the ten largest. Sequencing used PBMCs. The receptors come from a woman under 30 in good health and CMV-seropositive.

This chain joins TRBV18 and TRBJ2-1; D is uncertain. Per germline, CDR1 KGHSH and CDR2 LQKENI. The CDR3 loop spans 14 amino acids. V was pared by 2 bases and J by 5 bases, with 10 bases between. CDR3: CASSPRSANNEQFF. DNA for the CDR3: TGTGCCAGCTCACCAAGGAGCGCTAACAATGAGCAGTTCTTC.

This clone was counted between two and nine times. J is TRBJ2-3 and V is TRBV4-1; D is perhaps TRBD2 (6 bases). The CDR3 extends over 14 amino acids. Trimming took off 0 bases at V and 8 bases at J, with 12 bases between the two ends. The germline V gene encodes CDR1 MGHRA and CDR2 YSYEKL. The chain's CDR3 is CASSQELAEATQYF. CDR3 bases: TGCGCCAGCAGCCAAGAACTAGCCGAGGCTACGCAGTATTTT.

The sample holds a few counts of this clone. The V call is TRBV6-1, the J call TRBJ2-1; 12 bases align to TRBD2. Germline V gives CDR1 MNHNS, CDR2 SASEGT. This CDR3 is 19 amino acids long. With V trimmed by 2 bases and J by 6 bases, 14 bases remained unmatched. The CDR3 DNA follows: TGTGCCAGCAGTGAAATCCCCCCGGGACTAGCGGGCATCAGCAATGAGCAGTTCTTC. This translates into CASSEIPPGLAGISNEQFF.

This clone was counted a few times. The chain joins TRBV28 to TRBJ1-1; D call uncertain. The germline V gene has CDR1 MDHEN and CDR2 SYDVKM. V was shortened by 2 bases and J by 5 bases, with 15 bases between the two germline ends. The CDR3 is 15 residues long. The CDR3 nucleotides read TGTGCCAGCAGTTTACCCCGAGCGCCTTGGACTGAAGCTTTCTTT. Translating gives CASSLPRAPWTEAFF.

The V gene is TRBV6-1, the J gene TRBJ2-1, with 7 bases that match TRBD1. V was pared by 5 bases and J by 7 bases, with 11 bases of the junction left unmatched. Germline CDR1 and CDR2: MNHNS and SASEGT. The CDR3 loop spans 15 amino acids. The CDR3 loop reads CASSSSGRQGNEQFF. CDR3 in DNA: TGTGCCAGCAGTTCATCCGGAAGACAGGGTAATGAGCAGTTCTTC.

This clone was seen more than once but under ten times. In DNA, the CDR3 is TGTGCCAGCAGCCGTTCCTTAGGGGGCTCCACTGAAGCTTTCTTT. Translation gives CASSRSLGGSTEAFF. This chain links TRBV6-6 with TRBJ1-1, with 7 bases fitting TRBD1. Germline CDR1 is MNHNY and CDR2 is SVGAGI (reference sequence). The CDR3 runs 15 residues. The J segment lost 4 bases and the V segment lost 6 bases, leaving 11 bases of the junction unmatched.

There are many counts of this clone. J is TRBJ1-1 and V is TRBV29-1; 8 bases are shared with TRBD1. The CDR3 consists of 14 residues. The V gene end was trimmed by 6 bases and the J gene end by 7 bases; junction bases not matched to a gene: 13. CDR1 SQVTM and CDR2 ANQGSEA come from the germline V gene. In DNA form, the CDR3 reads TGCAGCGTGAAGACAGGGGTTTATCAAGGTGAAGCTTTCTTT. Protein product: CSVKTGVYQGEAFF.